A selection of T cell receptor beta chains follows, all from one sample in a study of cytomegalovirus exposure and HLA in healthy donors. Data came from immunoSEQ multiplex PCR; TCRdb stores just in-frame clones and leaves some out. The sample holds some 200,000 clones, about three quarters seen once. The material sequenced was PBMCs. The origin of the receptors is a female donor in good health and CMV-seronegative. Both conserved end residues are part of each CDR3. Fields, in order: J gene, D gene, V gene, clone size, CDR3 DNA, CDR3 protein. D genes are given only for firm matches. Clone size appears in some rows only: once, few, many, or a class for an expanded clone.

J gene: TRBJ2-7; D gene: NA; V gene: TRBV27; clone size: NA; CDR3 DNA: TGTGCCAGCAGTTTTGGACAGCGATTTTACGAGCAGTACTTC; CDR3 protein: CASSFGQRFYEQYF
J gene: TRBJ1-1; D gene: NA; V gene: TRBV4-1; clone size: NA; CDR3 DNA: TGCGCCAGCAGCCCGACGGGACAAGTGAACACTGAAGCTTTCTTT; CDR3 protein: CASSPTGQVNTEAFF
J gene: TRBJ2-2; D gene: TRBD2; V gene: TRBV19; clone size: NA; CDR3 DNA: TGTGCCAGTAGTATGGGACTAGCGTACACCGGGGAGCTGTTTTTT; CDR3 protein: CASSMGLAYTGELFF
J gene: TRBJ2-1; D gene: TRBD2; V gene: TRBV27; clone size: NA; CDR3 DNA: TGTGCCAGCAGTCCCGGGGGGGGGAATGAGCAGTTCTTC; CDR3 protein: CASSPGGGNEQFF
J gene: TRBJ2-2; D gene: TRBD2; V gene: TRBV29-1; clone size: NA; CDR3 DNA: TGCAGCGTTGATCCGGGGGGGAACACCGGGGAGCTGTTTTTT; CDR3 protein: CSVDPGGNTGELFF
J gene: TRBJ2-2; D gene: NA; V gene: TRBV7-3; clone size: NA; CDR3 DNA: TGTGCCAGCAGCTTAACGAGGGCGGGTGAGAACACCGGGGAGCTGTTTTTT; CDR3 protein: CASSLTRAGENTGELFF
J gene: TRBJ1-1; D gene: TRBD1; V gene: TRBV30; clone size: NA; CDR3 DNA: TGTGCCTGGATTAAACCCGGGACAGGGGGGGCTGAAGCTTTCTTT; CDR3 protein: CAWIKPGTGGAEAFF
J gene: TRBJ2-7; D gene: NA; V gene: TRBV6-6; clone size: NA; CDR3 DNA: TGTGCCAGCAGCCCAGGGGACGAGCAGTACTTC; CDR3 protein: CASSPGDEQYF
J gene: TRBJ1-1; D gene: NA; V gene: TRBV30; clone size: NA; CDR3 DNA: TGTGCCTGGAGTGTACAGTTCGGAAACACTGAAGCTTTCTTT; CDR3 protein: CAWSVQFGNTEAFF
J gene: TRBJ1-1; D gene: TRBD1; V gene: TRBV6-6; clone size: NA; CDR3 DNA: TGTGCCAGCAGTTACTCGGGACAGGGTGCGAACACTGAAGCTTTCTTT; CDR3 protein: CASSYSGQGANTEAFF
J gene: TRBJ2-7; D gene: NA; V gene: TRBV6-6; clone size: NA; CDR3 DNA: TGTGCCAGCAGTTACTCGAATTTCGGGTACGAGCAGTACTTC; CDR3 protein: CASSYSNFGYEQYF
J gene: TRBJ1-4; D gene: TRBD1; V gene: TRBV6-1; clone size: NA; CDR3 DNA: TGTGCCAGCAGTGAACCCCCGAGGACAGGGAATGAAAAACTGTTTTTT; CDR3 protein: CASSEPPRTGNEKLFF
J gene: TRBJ2-7; D gene: NA; V gene: TRBV7-8; clone size: NA; CDR3 DNA: TGTGCCAGCAGCTTAGAAGGTCTCAGGGGTACCGAGCAGTACTTC; CDR3 protein: CASSLEGLRGTEQYF
J gene: TRBJ2-4; D gene: NA; V gene: TRBV30; clone size: NA; CDR3 DNA: TGTGCCTGGAGCGCCCGACTAGACCTAGCCAAAAACATTCAGTACTTC; CDR3 protein: CAWSARLDLAKNIQYF
J gene: TRBJ2-6; D gene: TRBD1; V gene: TRBV5-1; clone size: NA; CDR3 DNA: TGCGCCAGCGACCTGACAGGGTCTGGGGCCAACGTCCTGACTTTC; CDR3 protein: CASDLTGSGANVLTF
J gene: TRBJ2-7; D gene: TRBD1; V gene: TRBV28; clone size: NA; CDR3 DNA: TGTGCCAGCAGTCAAACCGGGACAGGGGGCGGCGAGCAGTACTTC; CDR3 protein: CASSQTGTGGGEQYF
J gene: TRBJ2-3; D gene: NA; V gene: TRBV10-3; clone size: NA; CDR3 DNA: TGTGCCACGCGCGGGGCACCCCGGGATACGCAGTATTTT; CDR3 protein: CATRGAPRDTQYF
J gene: TRBJ1-2; D gene: NA; V gene: TRBV4-2; clone size: few; CDR3 DNA: TGTGCCAGCAGTGAGGGAGGGTTGCTCTATGGCTACACCTTC; CDR3 protein: CASSEGGLLYGYTF
J gene: TRBJ2-5; D gene: TRBD2; V gene: TRBV7-2; clone size: NA; CDR3 DNA: TGTGCCAGCAGCTTAGACAGCGGGAGAGAGACCCAGTACTTC; CDR3 protein: CASSLDSGRETQYF
J gene: TRBJ1-1; D gene: NA; V gene: TRBV18; clone size: NA; CDR3 DNA: TGTGCCAGCTCACTTAATTCTCAGGGGAACACTGAAGCTTTCTTT; CDR3 protein: CASSLNSQGNTEAFF
J gene: TRBJ1-2; D gene: TRBD1; V gene: TRBV28; clone size: NA; CDR3 DNA: TGTGCCCACGGGGGACAGGAAAACTATGGCTACACCTTC; CDR3 protein: CAHGGQENYGYTF
J gene: TRBJ1-3; D gene: NA; V gene: TRBV2; clone size: NA; CDR3 DNA: TGTGCCAGCAGTGAGGAGGGAAACTCTGGAAACACCATATATTTT; CDR3 protein: CASSEEGNSGNTIYF
J gene: TRBJ2-7; D gene: TRBD2; V gene: TRBV7-3; clone size: NA; CDR3 DNA: TGTGCCAGCAGTCTTAGCGGGGGGGCATACGAGCAGTACTTC; CDR3 protein: CASSLSGGAYEQYF
J gene: TRBJ1-2; D gene: NA; V gene: TRBV6-5; clone size: NA; CDR3 DNA: TGTGCCAGCAGTTACTCGCGCGGAGGCGGGGGCGATGGCTACACCTTC; CDR3 protein: CASSYSRGGGGDGYTF
J gene: TRBJ2-7; D gene: NA; V gene: TRBV6-1; clone size: few; CDR3 DNA: TGTGCCAGCAGTGAATATCCTAAAAGCGCCTACGAGCAGTACTTC; CDR3 protein: CASSEYPKSAYEQYF
J gene: TRBJ1-5; D gene: NA; V gene: TRBV19; clone size: few; CDR3 DNA: TGTGCCAGTAGTATTGGGCCTCAGCCCCAGCATTTT; CDR3 protein: CASSIGPQPQHF
J gene: TRBJ2-2; D gene: NA; V gene: TRBV10-3; clone size: once; CDR3 DNA: TGTGCCATCACCACAAACCCCAACGCGAACACCGGGGAGCTGTTTTTT; CDR3 protein: CAITTNPNANTGELFF
J gene: TRBJ2-1; D gene: TRBD2; V gene: TRBV6-5; clone size: NA; CDR3 DNA: TGTGCCAGCAGTTACGGGGGGGGTGAGTTCTTC; CDR3 protein: CASSYGGGEFF
J gene: TRBJ1-4; D gene: TRBD1; V gene: TRBV7-3; clone size: NA; CDR3 DNA: TGTGCCAGCAGCCTGACAGGGGATAAGAATGAAAAACTGTTTTTT; CDR3 protein: CASSLTGDKNEKLFF
J gene: TRBJ1-2; D gene: TRBD1; V gene: TRBV6-5; clone size: NA; CDR3 DNA: TGTGCCAGCAGTTACTCTACAGGGGTGAACTATGGCTACACCTTC; CDR3 protein: CASSYSTGVNYGYTF
J gene: TRBJ1-4; D gene: NA; V gene: TRBV11-2; clone size: NA; CDR3 DNA: TGTGCCAGCAGCTTACCCAGGGCAGGGCAAAACGAAAAACTGTTTTTT; CDR3 protein: CASSLPRAGQNEKLFF
J gene: TRBJ2-3; D gene: NA; V gene: TRBV11-2; clone size: NA; CDR3 DNA: TGTGCCAGCAGCTTAGTTGGAGGGACAGATACGCAGTATTTT; CDR3 protein: CASSLVGGTDTQYF
J gene: TRBJ2-2; D gene: TRBD2; V gene: TRBV7-3; clone size: once; CDR3 DNA: TGTGCCAGCAGCCTCCTCCCTAGCGGGACTAACACCGGGGAGCTGTTTTTT; CDR3 protein: CASSLLPSGTNTGELFF
J gene: TRBJ2-7; D gene: TRBD1; V gene: TRBV7-2; clone size: NA; CDR3 DNA: TGTGCCAGCAGCTTAAAACAGGGGGTTGGGTACGGCTACTACGAGCAGTACTTC; CDR3 protein: CASSLKQGVGYGYYEQYF
J gene: TRBJ1-5; D gene: TRBD1; V gene: TRBV28; clone size: NA; CDR3 DNA: TGTGCCAGCAGTGGACCGGGACAGGGGGGACAGCCCCAGCATTTT; CDR3 protein: CASSGPGQGGQPQHF
J gene: TRBJ2-7; D gene: TRBD2; V gene: TRBV10-1; clone size: few; CDR3 DNA: TGCGCCAGCAGTGAGTCGCGGGGACTAGCGGGATGGAACGAGCAGTACTTC; CDR3 protein: CASSESRGLAGWNEQYF
J gene: TRBJ2-2; D gene: NA; V gene: TRBV2; clone size: NA; CDR3 DNA: TGTGCCAGCAGTGAAATGGTAGAATGGACCGGGGAGCTGTTTTTT; CDR3 protein: CASSEMVEWTGELFF
J gene: TRBJ2-2; D gene: NA; V gene: TRBV7-3; clone size: few; CDR3 DNA: TGTGCCAGCAGCCAGACAGAGAACACCGGGGAGCTGTTTTTT; CDR3 protein: CASSQTENTGELFF
J gene: TRBJ1-6; D gene: TRBD1; V gene: TRBV7-9; clone size: few; CDR3 DNA: TGTGCCAGCAGCCAGGGACAGCGGAGGGATTCACCCCTCCACTTT; CDR3 protein: CASSQGQRRDSPLHF
J gene: TRBJ1-2; D gene: NA; V gene: TRBV25-1; clone size: NA; CDR3 DNA: TGTGCCAGCAGTGAATATTTAGGGCAGGGGCGAAACTATGGCTACACCTTC; CDR3 protein: CASSEYLGQGRNYGYTF
J gene: TRBJ2-2; D gene: TRBD1; V gene: TRBV7-8; clone size: NA; CDR3 DNA: TGTGCCAGCATCGTTTTGGACAGGGGAGACGGGGAGCTGTTTTTT; CDR3 protein: CASIVLDRGDGELFF
J gene: TRBJ2-1; D gene: NA; V gene: TRBV6-5; clone size: NA; CDR3 DNA: TGTGCCAGCACAGGGGACTCCTACAATGAGCAGTTCTTC; CDR3 protein: CASTGDSYNEQFF
J gene: TRBJ1-2; D gene: NA; V gene: TRBV30; clone size: NA; CDR3 DNA: TGTGCCTGGTCCGCGGTACAGGGATACTATGGCTACACCTTC; CDR3 protein: CAWSAVQGYYGYTF
J gene: TRBJ1-3; D gene: NA; V gene: TRBV11-2; clone size: NA; CDR3 DNA: TGTGCCAGCAGAAGAGGGATGGGTTCTGGAAACACCATATATTTT; CDR3 protein: CASRRGMGSGNTIYF
J gene: TRBJ2-7; D gene: TRBD1; V gene: TRBV5-4; clone size: NA; CDR3 DNA: TGTGCCAGCAGCTTTGGGGACAGGGAGGCTCAGCAGTACTTC; CDR3 protein: CASSFGDREAQQYF
J gene: TRBJ2-7; D gene: TRBD1; V gene: TRBV19; clone size: NA; CDR3 DNA: TGTGCCAGTAGTTCGCCCACCGGGACAGGGGTCTACGAGCAGTACTTC; CDR3 protein: CASSSPTGTGVYEQYF
J gene: TRBJ2-7; D gene: NA; V gene: TRBV4-1; clone size: NA; CDR3 DNA: TGCGCCAGCAGCCGCGGGACGGTGAGCTCCTACGAGCAGTACTTC; CDR3 protein: CASSRGTVSSYEQYF
J gene: TRBJ1-4; D gene: NA; V gene: TRBV5-8; clone size: NA; CDR3 DNA: TGTGCCAGCAGCTTGTGGTCTTACGGTGGTTTGACACCAAATGAAAAACTGTTTTTT; CDR3 protein: CASSLWSYGGLTPNEKLFF
J gene: TRBJ1-2; D gene: NA; V gene: TRBV7-9; clone size: few; CDR3 DNA: TGTGCCAGCGTCCCAGGGGATAGTGATGGCTACACCTTC; CDR3 protein: CASVPGDSDGYTF
J gene: TRBJ1-5; D gene: TRBD1; V gene: TRBV30; clone size: NA; CDR3 DNA: TGTGCCTGGAGTGCAACAGGGGCGTCTGGCAATCAGCCCCAGCATTTT; CDR3 protein: CAWSATGASGNQPQHF
J gene: TRBJ2-5; D gene: TRBD2; V gene: TRBV7-9; clone size: NA; CDR3 DNA: TGTGCCAGCAGCCGGGTGGAGACTAGCGGGGAAGAGACCCAGTACTTC; CDR3 protein: CASSRVETSGEETQYF
J gene: TRBJ2-7; D gene: NA; V gene: TRBV28; clone size: NA; CDR3 DNA: TGTGCCAGCGCAAGACACGGGAGCTCCTACGAGCAGTACTTC; CDR3 protein: CASARHGSSYEQYF
J gene: TRBJ2-5; D gene: NA; V gene: TRBV6-6; clone size: NA; CDR3 DNA: TGTGCCAGCAGGCCGAACAGGGTTGGGGAGACCCAGTACTTC; CDR3 protein: CASRPNRVGETQYF
J gene: TRBJ2-5; D gene: NA; V gene: TRBV5-1; clone size: NA; CDR3 DNA: TGCGCCAGCAGCTTCAGCAGGGGAGAGACCCAGTACTTC; CDR3 protein: CASSFSRGETQYF
J gene: TRBJ2-2; D gene: TRBD1; V gene: TRBV10-1; clone size: NA; CDR3 DNA: TGCGCCAGCAGTGAGATCAGGGGGCGCATCGGGGAGCTGTTTTTT; CDR3 protein: CASSEIRGRIGELFF
J gene: TRBJ2-1; D gene: NA; V gene: TRBV7-2; clone size: NA; CDR3 DNA: TGTGCCAGCAGCTTAATGGGGCAGATATACAATGAGCAGTTCTTC; CDR3 protein: CASSLMGQIYNEQFF
J gene: TRBJ2-4; D gene: NA; V gene: TRBV11-2; clone size: once; CDR3 DNA: TGTGCCAGCAGCTTAGAATCCGGGCGGGTACTAGCCAAAAACATTCAGTACTTC; CDR3 protein: CASSLESGRVLAKNIQYF
J gene: TRBJ2-7; D gene: NA; V gene: TRBV28; clone size: NA; CDR3 DNA: TGTGCCAGCAGTTCAGGGGGACTAGGAACCTCCGAGCAGTACTTC; CDR3 protein: CASSSGGLGTSEQYF